This T cell receptor (beta chain) was found in a study of T cell changes during pregnancy in multiple sclerosis. Generated by immunoSEQ multiplex PCR, the TCRdb table keeps only in-frame clones and is missing some. The sample yields 55,000 to 95,000 clones, more than 90% seen once. Trimming took 5 bases from V and 4 from J, leaving 9 bases between them. This CDR3 has 12 residues. Germline V lookup: CDR1 MNHNY, CDR2 SVGAGI (reference sequence). The TCR originated in a female donor in good health, enrolled as a control in a pregnancy study. The source material was peripheral blood, sampled in the second trimester of pregnancy. V is TRBV6-6 and J is TRBJ2-7; D is perhaps TRBD1 (6 bases). CDR3 loop: CASSLQGYEQYF. Written as DNA, the CDR3 is TGTGCCAGCAGTCTACAGGGTTACGAGCAGTACTTC.